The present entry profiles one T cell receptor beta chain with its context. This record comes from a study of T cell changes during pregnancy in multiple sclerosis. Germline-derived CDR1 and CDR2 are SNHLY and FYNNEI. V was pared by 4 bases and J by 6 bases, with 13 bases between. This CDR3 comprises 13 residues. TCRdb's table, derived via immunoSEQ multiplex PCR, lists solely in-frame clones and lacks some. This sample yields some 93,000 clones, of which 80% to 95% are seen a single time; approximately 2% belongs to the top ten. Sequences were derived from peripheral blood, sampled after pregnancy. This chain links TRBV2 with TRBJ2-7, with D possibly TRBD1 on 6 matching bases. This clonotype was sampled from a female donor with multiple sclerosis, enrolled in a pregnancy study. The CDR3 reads CASSGGPWSEQYF. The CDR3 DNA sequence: TGTGCCAGCAGTGGGGGGCCATGGAGCGAGCAGTACTTC.